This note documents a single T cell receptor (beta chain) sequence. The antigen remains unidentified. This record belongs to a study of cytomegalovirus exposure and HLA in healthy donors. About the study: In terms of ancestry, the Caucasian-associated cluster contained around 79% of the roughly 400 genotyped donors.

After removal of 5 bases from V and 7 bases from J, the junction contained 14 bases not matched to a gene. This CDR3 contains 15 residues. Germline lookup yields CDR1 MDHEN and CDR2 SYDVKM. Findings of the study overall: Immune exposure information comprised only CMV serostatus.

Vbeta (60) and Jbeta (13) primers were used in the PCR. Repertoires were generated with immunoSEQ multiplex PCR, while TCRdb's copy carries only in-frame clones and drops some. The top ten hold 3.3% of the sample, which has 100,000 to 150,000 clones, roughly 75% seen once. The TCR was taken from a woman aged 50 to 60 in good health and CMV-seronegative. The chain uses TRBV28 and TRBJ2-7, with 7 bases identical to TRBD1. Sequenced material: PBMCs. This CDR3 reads CASSRGGTDPREQYF. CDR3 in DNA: TGTGCCAGCAGTCGAGGTGGGACAGACCCCCGGGAGCAGTACTTC.